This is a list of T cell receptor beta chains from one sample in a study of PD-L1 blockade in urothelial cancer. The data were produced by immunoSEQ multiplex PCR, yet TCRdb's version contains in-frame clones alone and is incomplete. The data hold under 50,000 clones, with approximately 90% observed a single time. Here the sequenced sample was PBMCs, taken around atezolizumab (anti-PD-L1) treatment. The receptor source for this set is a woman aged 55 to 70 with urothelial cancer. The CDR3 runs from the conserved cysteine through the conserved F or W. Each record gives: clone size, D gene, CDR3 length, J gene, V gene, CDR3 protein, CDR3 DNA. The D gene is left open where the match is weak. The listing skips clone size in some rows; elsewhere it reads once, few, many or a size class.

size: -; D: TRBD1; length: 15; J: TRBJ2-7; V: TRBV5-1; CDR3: CASSAPDRGGYEQYF; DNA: TGCGCCAGCAGCGCACCGGACAGGGGAGGTTACGAGCAGTACTTC
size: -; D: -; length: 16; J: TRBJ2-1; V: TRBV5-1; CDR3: CASSLGLGSSYNEQFF; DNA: TGCGCCAGCAGCTTGGGCCTGGGGAGCTCCTACAATGAGCAGTTCTTC
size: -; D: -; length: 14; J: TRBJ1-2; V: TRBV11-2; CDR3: CASSLYVGDYGYTF; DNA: TGTGCCAGCAGCCTATACGTAGGAGATTATGGCTACACCTTC
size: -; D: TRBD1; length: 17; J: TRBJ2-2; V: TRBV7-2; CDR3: CASSHPRTGVATGELFF; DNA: TGTGCCAGCAGCCACCCCCGGACAGGGGTTGCCACCGGGGAGCTGTTTTTT
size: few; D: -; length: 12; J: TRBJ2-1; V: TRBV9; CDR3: CASSVSANEQFF; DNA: TGTGCCAGCAGCGTGTCTGCGAATGAGCAGTTCTTC
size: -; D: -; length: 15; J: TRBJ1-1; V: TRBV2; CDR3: CASSQRQAQNTEAFF; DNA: TGCGCCAGCAGTCAACGACAGGCTCAGAACACTGAAGCTTTCTTT
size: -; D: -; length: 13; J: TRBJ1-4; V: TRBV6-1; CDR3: CASSSPAAVQLFF; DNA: TGTGCCAGCAGTTCCCCGGCGGCGGTTCAACTGTTTTTT
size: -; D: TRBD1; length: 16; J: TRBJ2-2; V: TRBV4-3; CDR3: CASSIAGTGVNRELFF; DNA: TGCGCCAGCAGCATAGCCGGGACAGGGGTGAACCGGGAGCTGTTTTTT
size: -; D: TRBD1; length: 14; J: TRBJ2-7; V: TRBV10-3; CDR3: CAISESPTGLEQYF; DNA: TGTGCCATCAGTGAGTCCCCGACAGGGCTCGAGCAGTACTTC
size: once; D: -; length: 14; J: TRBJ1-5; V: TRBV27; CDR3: CASSSTGYNQPQHF; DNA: TGTGCCAGCAGTTCTACAGGGTACAATCAGCCCCAGCATTTT
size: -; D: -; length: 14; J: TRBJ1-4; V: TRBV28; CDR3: CASSFPDSQEKLFF; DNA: TGTGCCAGCAGTTTCCCAGACAGTCAAGAAAAACTGTTTTTT
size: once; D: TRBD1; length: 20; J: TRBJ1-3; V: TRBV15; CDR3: CATSIGPGQGARVPGNTIYF; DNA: TGTGCCACCAGCATCGGACCGGGACAGGGGGCCCGTGTCCCTGGAAACACCATATATTTT
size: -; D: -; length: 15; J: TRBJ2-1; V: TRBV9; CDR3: CASGPAGPFYNEQFF; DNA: TGTGCCAGCGGACCAGCGGGCCCGTTCTACAATGAGCAGTTCTTC
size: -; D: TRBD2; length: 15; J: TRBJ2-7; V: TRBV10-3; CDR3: CAIRPGLAGTYEQYF; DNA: TGTGCCATCAGGCCGGGACTAGCGGGGACCTACGAGCAGTACTTC
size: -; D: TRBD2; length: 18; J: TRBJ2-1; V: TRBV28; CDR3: CASSFFTTSGRMYNEQFF; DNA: TGTGCCAGCAGTTTTTTCACTACAAGCGGGAGAATGTACAATGAGCAGTTCTTC
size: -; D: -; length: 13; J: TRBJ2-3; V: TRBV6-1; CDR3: CASGRLPTDTQYF; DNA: TGTGCCAGCGGCAGGCTCCCCACAGATACGCAGTATTTT
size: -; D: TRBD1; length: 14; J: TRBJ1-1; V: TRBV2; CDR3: CASRVDRGHTEAFF; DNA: TGTGCCAGCAGGGTAGACAGGGGGCACACTGAAGCTTTCTTT
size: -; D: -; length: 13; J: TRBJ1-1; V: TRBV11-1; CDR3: CASSLDLSTEAFF; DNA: TGTGCCAGCAGCTTAGACTTATCCACTGAAGCTTTCTTT
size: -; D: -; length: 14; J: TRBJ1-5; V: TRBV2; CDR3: CASSDRLSNQPQHF; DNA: TGTGCCAGCAGTGACAGGCTTAGCAATCAGCCCCAGCATTTT
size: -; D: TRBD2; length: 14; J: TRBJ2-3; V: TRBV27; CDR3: CASTRLAGADTQYF; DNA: TGTGCCAGCACGCGGCTAGCGGGAGCGGATACGCAGTATTTT
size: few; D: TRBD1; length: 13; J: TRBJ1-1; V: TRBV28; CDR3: CASSWDRSTEAFF; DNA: TGTGCCAGCAGTTGGGACAGGAGCACTGAAGCTTTCTTT
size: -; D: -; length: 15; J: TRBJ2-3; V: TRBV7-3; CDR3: CASSPEAASTDTQYF; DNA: TGTGCCAGCAGCCCAGAGGCGGCGAGCACAGATACGCAGTATTTT
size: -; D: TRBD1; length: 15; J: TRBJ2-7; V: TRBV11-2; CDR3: CASSLGTGGPYEQYF; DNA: TGTGCCAGCAGCCTTGGGACAGGGGGACCCTACGAGCAGTACTTC
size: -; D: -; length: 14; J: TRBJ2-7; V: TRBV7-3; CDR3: CASSRTFAADEQYF; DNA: TGTGCCAGCAGCCGAACGTTTGCGGCGGACGAGCAGTACTTC
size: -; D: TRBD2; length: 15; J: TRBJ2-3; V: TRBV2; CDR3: CASRRLAGLTDTQYF; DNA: TGTGCCAGCAGAAGACTAGCGGGACTCACAGATACGCAGTATTTT
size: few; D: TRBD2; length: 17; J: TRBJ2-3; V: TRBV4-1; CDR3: CASSPRPRLADTDTQYF; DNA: TGCGCCAGCAGCCCGCGTCCCCGGCTAGCGGACACAGATACGCAGTATTTT
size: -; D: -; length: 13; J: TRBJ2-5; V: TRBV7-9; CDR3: CASSLELQETQYF; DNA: TGTGCCAGCAGCTTAGAGCTGCAAGAGACCCAGTACTTC
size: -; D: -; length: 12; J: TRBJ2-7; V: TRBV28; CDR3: CASSLSDYEQYF; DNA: TGTGCCAGCAGTTTAAGCGACTACGAGCAGTACTTC
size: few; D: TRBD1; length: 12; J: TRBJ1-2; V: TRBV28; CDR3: CASSLTGYGYTF; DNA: TGTGCCAGCAGTTTGACAGGGTATGGCTACACCTTC
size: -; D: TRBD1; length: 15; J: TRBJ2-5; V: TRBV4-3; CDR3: CASSMGTGPGETQYF; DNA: TGCGCCAGCAGCATGGGGACAGGGCCGGGAGAGACCCAGTACTTC
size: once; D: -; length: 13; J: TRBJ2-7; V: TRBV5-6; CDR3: CASSPGLPYEQYF; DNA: TGTGCCAGCAGCCCCGGACTGCCCTACGAGCAGTACTTC
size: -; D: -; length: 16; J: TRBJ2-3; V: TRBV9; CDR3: CASSVSGAGSTDTQYF; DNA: TGTGCCAGCAGCGTGTCAGGGGCCGGGAGCACAGATACGCAGTATTTT
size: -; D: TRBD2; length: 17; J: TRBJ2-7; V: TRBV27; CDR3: CASSHRGGASGSTEQYF; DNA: TGTGCCAGCAGTCACAGGGGGGGGGCTAGCGGGAGCACCGAGCAGTACTTC
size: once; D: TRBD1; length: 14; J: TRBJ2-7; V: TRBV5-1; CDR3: CASSLEQGSYEQYF; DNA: TGCGCCAGCAGCTTGGAACAGGGGTCCTACGAGCAGTACTTC
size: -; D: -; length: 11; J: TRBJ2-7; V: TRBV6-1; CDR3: CASSTGYEQYF; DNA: TGTGCCAGCAGTACGGGATACGAGCAGTACTTC
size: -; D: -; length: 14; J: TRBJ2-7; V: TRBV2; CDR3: CASSEVGRGYEQYF; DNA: TGTGCCAGCAGTGAAGTGGGCCGGGGGTACGAGCAGTACTTC
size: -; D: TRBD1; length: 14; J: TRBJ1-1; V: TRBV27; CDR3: CASSYQGTGTEAFF; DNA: TGTGCCAGCAGCTACCAAGGGACAGGGACTGAAGCTTTCTTT
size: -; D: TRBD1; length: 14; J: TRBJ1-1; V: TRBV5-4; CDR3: CASSYPGQFTEAFF; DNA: TGTGCCAGCAGCTATCCGGGACAGTTCACTGAAGCTTTCTTT
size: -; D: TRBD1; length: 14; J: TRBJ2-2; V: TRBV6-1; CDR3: CASRGQGLVGELFF; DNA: TGTGCCAGCAGGGGACAGGGTCTGGTCGGGGAGCTGTTTTTT
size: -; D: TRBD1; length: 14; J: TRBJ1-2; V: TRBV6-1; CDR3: CASSERDRGNGYTF; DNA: TGTGCCAGCAGTGAGCGGGACAGGGGGAATGGCTACACCTTC
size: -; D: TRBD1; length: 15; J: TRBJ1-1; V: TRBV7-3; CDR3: CASSPRQGTNTEAFF; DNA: TGTGCCAGCAGCCCCCGACAGGGGACGAACACTGAAGCTTTCTTT
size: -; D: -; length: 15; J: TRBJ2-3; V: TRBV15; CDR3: CATSLLMGSGSTQYF; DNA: TGTGCCACCAGCCTCCTGATGGGATCGGGAAGTACGCAGTATTTT
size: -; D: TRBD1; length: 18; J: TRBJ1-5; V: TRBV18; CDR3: CASSPAGQGAFSNQPQHF; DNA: TGTGCCAGCTCACCAGCGGGACAGGGGGCTTTTAGCAATCAGCCCCAGCATTTT
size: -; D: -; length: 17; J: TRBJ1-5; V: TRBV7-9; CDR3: CASSLGAGGGGNQPQHF; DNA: TGTGCCAGCAGCTTAGGGGCCGGGGGAGGTGGCAATCAGCCCCAGCATTTT